The sequence of this T cell receptor (beta chain) was determined in a study of T cell responses to AZD1222 COVID-19 vaccine. This clone was counted between two and nine times. Germline V lookup: CDR1 SGHRS, CDR2 YFSETQ. This CDR3 is built from 14 residues. Trimming left V 4 bases short and J 3 bases short, with 13 bases between. Data came from immunoSEQ multiplex PCR; TCRdb stores just in-frame clones and leaves some out. Of 120,000 to 150,000 clones listed, around 88% are singletons. The sequence derives from an adult in good health. The source was peripheral blood, collected on day 0 of AZD1222 vaccination. This chain connects TRBV5-1 to TRBJ1-1, with D hard to call. The CDR3: CASSPLRADTEAFF. Written as DNA, the CDR3 is TGCGCCAGCAGCCCGCTGAGGGCTGACACTGAAGCTTTCTTT.